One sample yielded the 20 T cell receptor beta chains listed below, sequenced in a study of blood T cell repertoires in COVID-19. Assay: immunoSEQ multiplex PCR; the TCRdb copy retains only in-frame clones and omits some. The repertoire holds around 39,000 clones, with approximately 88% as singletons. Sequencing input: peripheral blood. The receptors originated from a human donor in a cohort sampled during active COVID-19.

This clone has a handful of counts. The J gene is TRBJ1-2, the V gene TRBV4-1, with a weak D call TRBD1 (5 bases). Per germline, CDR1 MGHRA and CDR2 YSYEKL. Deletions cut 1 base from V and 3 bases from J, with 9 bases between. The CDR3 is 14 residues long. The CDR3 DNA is TGCGCCAGCAGCCAAGTACCCAGGGACTATGGCTACACCTTC. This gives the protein CASSQVPRDYGYTF.

The CDR3 nucleotides read TGTGCCAGCAGCGTCGGGACACCAAAGGGAGAAAAACTGTTTTTT. Translating gives CASSVGTPKGEKLFF. The chain links TRBV9 to TRBJ1-4; D might be TRBD1 (6 bases). The CDR3 is made up of 15 amino acids. Trimming removed 2 bases from V and 8 bases from J, with 16 bases in between. Germline loops: CDR1 SGDLS, CDR2 YYNGEE.

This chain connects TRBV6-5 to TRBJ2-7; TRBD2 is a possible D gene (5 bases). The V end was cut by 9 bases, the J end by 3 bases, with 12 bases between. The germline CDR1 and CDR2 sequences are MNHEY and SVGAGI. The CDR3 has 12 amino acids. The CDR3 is CASKIGVYEQYF. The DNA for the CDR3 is TGTGCCAGTAAAATCGGGGTCTACGAGCAGTACTTC.

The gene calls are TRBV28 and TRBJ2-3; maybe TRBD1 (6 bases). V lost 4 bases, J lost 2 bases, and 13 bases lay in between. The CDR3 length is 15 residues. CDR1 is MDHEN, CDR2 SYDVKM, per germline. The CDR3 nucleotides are TGTGCCAGCAGTTATCAGGGGATGGACACAGATACGCAGTATTTT. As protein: CASSYQGMDTDTQYF.

CDR3 sequence reads: CASSEASRPQHF. For the CDR3, the DNA is TGTGCCAGCAGTGAAGCTAGCAGGCCCCAGCATTTT. This chain uses TRBV6-1 with TRBJ1-5, with no clear D. V shed 0 bases and J shed 9 bases, with 6 bases lying between them. This CDR3 comprises 12 residues. The germline gives CDR1 MNHNS, CDR2 SASEGT.

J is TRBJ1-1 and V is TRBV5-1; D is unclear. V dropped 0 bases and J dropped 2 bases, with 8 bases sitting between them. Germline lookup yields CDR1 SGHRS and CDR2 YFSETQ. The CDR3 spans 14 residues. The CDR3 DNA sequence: TGCGCCAGCAGCTTGGGGGCAGGAAACACTGAAGCTTTCTTT. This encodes CASSLGAGNTEAFF.

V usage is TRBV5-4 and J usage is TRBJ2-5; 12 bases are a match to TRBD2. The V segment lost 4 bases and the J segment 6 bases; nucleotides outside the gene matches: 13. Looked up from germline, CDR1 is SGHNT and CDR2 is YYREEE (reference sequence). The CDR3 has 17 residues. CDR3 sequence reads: CASSEGLAGTSLKTQYF. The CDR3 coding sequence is TGTGCCAGCAGCGAGGGACTAGCGGGTACGTCTCTGAAGACCCAGTACTTC.

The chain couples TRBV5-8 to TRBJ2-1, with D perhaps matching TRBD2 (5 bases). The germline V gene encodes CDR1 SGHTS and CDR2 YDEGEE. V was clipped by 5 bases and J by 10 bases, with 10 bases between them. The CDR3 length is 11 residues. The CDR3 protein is CASRIAPEQFF. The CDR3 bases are TGTGCCAGCAGAATAGCGCCCGAGCAGTTCTTC.

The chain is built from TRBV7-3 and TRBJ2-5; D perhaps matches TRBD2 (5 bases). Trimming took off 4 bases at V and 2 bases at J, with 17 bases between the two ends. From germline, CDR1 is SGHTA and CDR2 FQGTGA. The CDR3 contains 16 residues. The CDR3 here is CASSSQPGGGQETQYF. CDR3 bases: TGTGCCAGCAGCTCTCAGCCCGGAGGAGGACAAGAGACCCAGTACTTC.

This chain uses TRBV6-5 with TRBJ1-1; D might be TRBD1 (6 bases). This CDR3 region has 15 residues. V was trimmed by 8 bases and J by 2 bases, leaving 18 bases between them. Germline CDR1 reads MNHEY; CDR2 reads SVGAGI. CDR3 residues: CASLPSRGHNTEAFF. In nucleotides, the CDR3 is TGTGCCAGCTTACCCAGCAGGGGCCATAACACTGAAGCTTTCTTT.

The CDR3 nucleotides are TGTGCCAGCAGCTCGTATGGGACAGGCTATGGCTACACCTTC. Translation gives CASSSYGTGYGYTF. The gene calls are TRBV7-2 and TRBJ1-2, with 8 bases lining up with TRBD1. The CDR3 is 14 residues long. The trim removed 4 bases at V and 4 bases at J, leaving 5 bases unmatched. Germline CDR1 is SGHTA and CDR2 is FQGNSA.

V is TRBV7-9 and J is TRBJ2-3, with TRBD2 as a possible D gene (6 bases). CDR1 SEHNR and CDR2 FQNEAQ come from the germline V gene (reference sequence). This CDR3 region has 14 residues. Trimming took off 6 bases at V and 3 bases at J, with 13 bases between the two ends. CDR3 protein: CASSRGWGTDTQYF. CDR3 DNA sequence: TGTGCCAGCAGTCGGGGGTGGGGAACAGATACGCAGTATTTT.

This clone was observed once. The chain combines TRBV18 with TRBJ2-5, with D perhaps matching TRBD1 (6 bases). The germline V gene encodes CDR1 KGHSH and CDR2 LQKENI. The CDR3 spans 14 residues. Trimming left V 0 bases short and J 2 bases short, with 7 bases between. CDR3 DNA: TGTGCCAGCTCACCACCGACAGGACAAGAGACCCAGTACTTC. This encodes CASSPPTGQETQYF.

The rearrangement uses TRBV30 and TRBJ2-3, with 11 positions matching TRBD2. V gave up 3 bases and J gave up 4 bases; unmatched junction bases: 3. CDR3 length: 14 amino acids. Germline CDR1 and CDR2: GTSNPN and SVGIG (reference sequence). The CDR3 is CAWRLAGAPDTQYF. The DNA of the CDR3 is TGTGCCTGGAGACTAGCGGGGGCCCCAGATACGCAGTATTTT. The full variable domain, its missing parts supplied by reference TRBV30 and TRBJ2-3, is SQTIHQWPATLVQPVGSPLSLECTVEGTSNPNLYWYRQAAGRGLQLLFYSVGIGQISSEVPQNLSASRPQDRQFILSSKKLLLSDSGFYLCAWRLAGAPDTQYFGPGTRLTVL.

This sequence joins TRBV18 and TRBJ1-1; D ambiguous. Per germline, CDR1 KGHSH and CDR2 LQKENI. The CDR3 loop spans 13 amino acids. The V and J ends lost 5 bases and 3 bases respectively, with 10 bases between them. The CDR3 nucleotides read TGTGCCAGCTCAATGGGGAGGGACACTGAAGCTTTCTTT. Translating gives CASSMGRDTEAFF. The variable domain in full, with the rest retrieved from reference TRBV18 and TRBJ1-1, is NAGVMQNPRHLVRRRGQEARLRCSPMKGHSHVYWYRQLPEEGLKFMVYLQKENIIDESGMPKERFSAEFPKEGPSILRIQQVVRGDSAAYFCASSMGRDTEAFFGQGTRLTVV.

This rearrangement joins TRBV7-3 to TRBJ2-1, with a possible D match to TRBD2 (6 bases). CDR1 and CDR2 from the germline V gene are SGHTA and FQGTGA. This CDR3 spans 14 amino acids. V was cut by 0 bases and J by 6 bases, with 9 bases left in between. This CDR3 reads CASSLTGGANEQFF. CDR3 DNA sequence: TGTGCCAGCAGCTTAACCGGGGGAGCCAATGAGCAGTTCTTC.

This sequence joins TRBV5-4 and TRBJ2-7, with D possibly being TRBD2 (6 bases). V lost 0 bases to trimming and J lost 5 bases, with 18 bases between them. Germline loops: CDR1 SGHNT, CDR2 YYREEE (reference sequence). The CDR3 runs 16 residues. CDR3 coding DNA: TGTGCCAGCAGCTTGGCCCCTAGCGACCCTAGGGACGAGCAGTACTTC. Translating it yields CASSLAPSDPRDEQYF.

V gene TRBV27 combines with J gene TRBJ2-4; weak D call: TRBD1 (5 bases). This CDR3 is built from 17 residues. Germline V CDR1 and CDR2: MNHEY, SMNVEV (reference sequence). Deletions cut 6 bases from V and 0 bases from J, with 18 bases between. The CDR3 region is CASSPRGQALAKNIQYF. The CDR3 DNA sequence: TGTGCCAGCAGCCCTAGGGGCCAGGCCCTAGCCAAAAACATTCAGTACTTC.

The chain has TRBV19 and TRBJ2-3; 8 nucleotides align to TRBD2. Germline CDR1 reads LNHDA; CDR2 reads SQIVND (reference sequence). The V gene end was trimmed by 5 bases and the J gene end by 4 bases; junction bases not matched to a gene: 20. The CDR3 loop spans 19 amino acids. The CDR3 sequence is CASSSPTPRGVLPPDTQYF. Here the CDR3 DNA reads TGTGCCAGTAGTTCCCCGACTCCGCGGGGGGTCTTACCGCCAGATACGCAGTATTTT.

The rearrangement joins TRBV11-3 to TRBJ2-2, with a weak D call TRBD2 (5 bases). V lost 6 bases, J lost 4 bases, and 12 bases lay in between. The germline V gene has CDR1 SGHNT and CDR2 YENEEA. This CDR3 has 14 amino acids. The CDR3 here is CASREAGGTGELFF. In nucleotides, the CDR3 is TGTGCCAGCAGGGAGGCCGGCGGCACCGGGGAGCTGTTTTTT. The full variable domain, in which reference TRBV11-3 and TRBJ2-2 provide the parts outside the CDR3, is EAGVVQSPRYKIIEKKQPVAFWCNPISGHNTLYWYLQNLGQGPELLIRYENEEAVDDSQLPKDRFSAERLKGVDSTLKIQPAELGDSAVYLCASREAGGTGELFFGEGSRLTVL.